The 24 T cell receptor beta chains in this list originate from one sample, sequenced in a study of chemoradiotherapy in HPV16-positive cancers. Some clones are missing from TCRdb's copy, which holds only in-frame ones; the method was immunoSEQ multiplex PCR. Here the sample spans roughly 34,000 clones, 80% being singletons. The specimen was blood, collected from a patient who underwent chemoradiotherapy. These receptors were collected from a human donor with HPV-associated anogenital cancer.

CDR3 DNA sequence: TGCGCCAGCACATTCGACAGGGGAGGTGGGAATGAGCAGTTCTTC. This codes for CASTFDRGGGNEQFF. This chain connects TRBV5-1 to TRBJ2-1; TRBD1 aligns across 8 bases. Germline V lookup: CDR1 SGHRS, CDR2 YFSETQ. The CDR3 covers 15 residues. Trimming removed 6 bases from V and 7 bases from J; junction bases left unmatched: 12.

The chain couples TRBV7-2 to TRBJ2-3; a weak D match, TRBD2 (6 bases). Trimming stripped 5 bases from V and 6 bases from J, with 15 bases between. Germline CDR1 is SGHTA and CDR2 is FQGNSA. The CDR3 spans 14 residues. The chain's CDR3 is CASSGWGEADTQYF. In DNA form, the CDR3 reads TGTGCCAGCAGCGGTTGGGGGGAGGCGGATACGCAGTATTTT.

The genes are TRBV10-3 and TRBJ1-1, with D uncertain. The V end was cut by 4 bases, the J end by 2 bases, with 8 bases between. This CDR3 comprises 13 residues. Germline V gene data show CDR1 as ENHRY and CDR2 as SYGVKD. The CDR3 loop is CAISVTGNTEAFF. The CDR3 coding sequence is TGTGCCATCAGTGTCACGGGAAACACTGAAGCTTTCTTT.

The rearrangement uses TRBV7-2 and TRBJ1-1; D remains ambiguous. Deletions cut 2 bases from V and 1 base from J, with 2 bases between. Looked up from germline, CDR1 is SGHTA and CDR2 is FQGNSA. The CDR3 contains 12 residues. The CDR3 spells CASSLTNTEAFF. Here the CDR3 DNA reads TGTGCCAGCAGCTTAACGAACACTGAAGCTTTCTTT.

This clone came up a few times. This rearrangement joins TRBV7-8 to TRBJ1-2, with TRBD1 as a possible D gene (6 bases). The germline V gene has CDR1 SGHVS and CDR2 FQNEAQ. This CDR3 comprises 14 residues. Trimming shortened V by 1 base and J by 6 bases, and 12 bases separated the two germline ends. CDR3: CASSLVGGQDGYTF. In DNA, the CDR3 is TGTGCCAGCAGCTTAGTGGGGGGGCAGGATGGCTACACCTTC.

J is TRBJ1-2 and V is TRBV5-5, with D possibly being TRBD1 (6 bases). V shed 5 bases and J shed 5 bases, with 16 bases lying between them. There are 14 residues in the CDR3. Germline V CDR1 and CDR2: SGHKS, YYEKEE (reference sequence). Here the CDR3 reads CASRPEVGGYGYTF. The CDR3 coding sequence is TGTGCCAGCAGGCCCGAGGTAGGGGGATATGGCTACACCTTC.

The chain joins TRBV5-8 to TRBJ2-2; 9 nucleotides agree with TRBD1. V lost 4 bases and J lost 6; bases outside the gene matches: 4. Germline V gives CDR1 SGHTS, CDR2 YDEGEE. This CDR3 spans 14 amino acids. The CDR3 DNA reads TGTGCCAGCAGCCCACAGGGGGCCGCCGGGGAGCTGTTTTTT. Encoded protein: CASSPQGAAGELFF.

This chain links TRBV5-4 with TRBJ1-1, with D unresolved. The CDR3 contains 15 residues. V was pared by 6 bases and J by 0 bases, with 15 bases between. Germline assignment: CDR1 SGHNT and CDR2 YYREEE (reference sequence). CDR3 region: CASTRDGSMNTEAFF. In nucleotides, the CDR3 is TGTGCCAGCACCAGAGACGGCTCCATGAACACTGAAGCTTTCTTT.

This chain links TRBV2 with TRBJ2-6; TRBD1 matches at 7 bases. The CDR3 sequence is 19 residues long. The germline V gene has CDR1 SNHLY and CDR2 FYNNEI. The V segment lost 10 bases and the J segment 0 bases; nucleotides outside the gene matches: 18. The CDR3 region is CAILKNSGTVNSGANVLTF. The CDR3 coding sequence is TGTGCCATCCTAAAAAATTCTGGGACAGTGAACTCTGGGGCCAACGTCCTGACTTTC.

The rearrangement links TRBV7-8 to TRBJ1-6; tentative D call: TRBD1 (6 bases). The CDR3 spans 16 residues. Germline-derived CDR1 and CDR2 are SGHVS and FQNEAQ. The germline V and J ends were trimmed by 4 bases and 9 bases, with 19 bases remaining between them. The DNA of the CDR3 is TGTGCCAGCAGCTCCCGAGGGTGGGGCAGGGGTTCACCCCTCCACTTT. Translation: CASSSRGWGRGSPLHF.

This clone has more than one count but fewer than ten. The chain uses TRBV19 and TRBJ1-2, with 8 positions matching TRBD1. V trimming: 4 bases; J trimming: 7 bases; junction bases outside the gene matches: 5. Germline assignment: CDR1 LNHDA and CDR2 SQIVND (reference sequence). CDR3 length: 13 residues. CDR3 nucleotides: TGTGCCAGTAGTAGAGGACAGGGAGGTGGCTACACCTTC. It codes for CASSRGQGGGYTF.

This clone occurred a few times. The chain recombines TRBV2 with TRBJ2-5, with D maybe TRBD1 (6 bases). Germline lookup yields CDR1 SNHLY and CDR2 FYNNEI. With 4 bases removed from V and 2 bases from J, the gap between germline ends came to 11 bases. This CDR3 has 14 amino acids. CDR3 residues: CASSGGGQQETQYF. CDR3 nucleotides: TGTGCCAGCAGTGGAGGAGGACAGCAAGAGACCCAGTACTTC.

The table lists this clone with a count of one. The rearrangement uses TRBV19 and TRBJ2-5; 8 nucleotides match TRBD2. Unmatched junction bases numbered 3, after V lost 3 bases and J lost 9 bases. CDR3 length: 12 residues. Per germline, CDR1 LNHDA and CDR2 SQIVND (reference sequence). CDR3 coding DNA: TGTGCCAGTAGTATCGGGGGGGAGGCCCAGTACTTC. This gives the protein CASSIGGEAQYF.

The chain carries TRBV10-3 and TRBJ2-5; D is tentatively TRBD1 or TRBD2 (5 bases each). The CDR3 runs 15 residues. The germline V gene encodes CDR1 ENHRY and CDR2 SYGVKD. Trimming cost V 2 bases and J 4 bases, with 14 bases left between them. The CDR3 here is CAISEAPEGRETQYF. In nucleotides, the CDR3 is TGTGCCATCAGTGAGGCGCCTGAGGGGAGAGAGACCCAGTACTTC.

The chain links TRBV6-6 to TRBJ1-1; no clear D. V shed 0 bases and J shed 5 bases, with 7 bases lying between them. The germline gives CDR1 MNHNY, CDR2 SVGAGI (reference sequence). CDR3 size: 13 residues. This CDR3 reads CASSYSLGTEAFF. Written as DNA, the CDR3 is TGTGCCAGCAGTTACTCCTTGGGAACTGAAGCTTTCTTT.

The chain combines TRBV9 with TRBJ2-3; D might be TRBD2 (5 bases). V shed 0 bases and J shed 4 bases, with 12 bases lying between them. Germline V lookup: CDR1 SGDLS, CDR2 YYNGEE. This CDR3 has 15 amino acids. The CDR3 DNA follows: TGTGCCAGCAGCGTAGTCCCCTTTAGCGCAGATACGCAGTATTTT. As protein: CASSVVPFSADTQYF.

The gene calls are TRBV27 and TRBJ1-3, with D maybe TRBD1 (5 bases). The CDR3 has 14 residues. From germline, CDR1 is MNHEY and CDR2 SMNVEV (reference sequence). V was cut by 6 bases and J by 3 bases, with 12 bases left in between. CDR3 amino acids: CASRPLRGGNTIYF. CDR3 sequence (DNA): TGTGCCAGCAGACCCTTGAGGGGTGGAAACACCATATATTTT.

The chain uses TRBV7-9 and TRBJ1-2, with a weak D call TRBD1 (5 bases). Trimming removed 1 base at V and 1 base at J, with 10 bases between. This CDR3 is built from 15 residues. CDR1 SEHNR and CDR2 FQNEAQ come from the germline V gene (reference sequence). CDR3 sequence reads: CASSLEAGINYGYTF. CDR3 nucleotides: TGTGCCAGCAGCTTAGAGGCAGGGATTAACTATGGCTACACCTTC.

The chain uses TRBV10-1 and TRBJ2-2, with 10 bases aligning to TRBD2. J gave up 3 bases and V 9 bases, and 1 base lay outside the gene matches. Per the germline V gene, CDR1 is WNHNN and CDR2 is SYGVQD (reference sequence). This CDR3 region has 13 residues. CDR3 loop: CASSGGYTGELFF. The DNA for the CDR3 is TGCGCCAGTAGCGGGGGGTACACCGGGGAGCTGTTTTTT.

Here the CDR3 reads CASSEIDDREAFF. CDR3 DNA: TGTGCCAGCAGTGAAATAGATGATCGGGAAGCTTTCTTT. The rearrangement uses TRBV2 and TRBJ1-1, with D unresolved. In germline, CDR1 is SNHLY, CDR2 FYNNEI. This CDR3 region has 13 residues. Trimming shortened V by 2 bases and J by 8 bases, and 12 bases separated the two germline ends. The full variable domain, with the rest looked up from reference TRBV2 and TRBJ1-1, is EPEVTQTPSHQVTQMGQEVILRCVPISNHLYFYWYRQILGQKVEFLVSFYNNEISEKSEIFDDQFSVERPDGSNFTLKIRSTKLEDSAMYFCASSEIDDREAFFGQGTRLTVV.

This rearrangement joins TRBV11-2 to TRBJ2-7; D is unresolved. This CDR3 is built from 14 residues. V lost 5 bases and J lost 2, with 13 bases in between. Germline values: CDR1 SGHAT, CDR2 FQNNGV. CDR3 sequence: CASSPQVGPYEQYF. CDR3 in DNA: TGTGCCAGCAGCCCCCAGGTAGGCCCCTACGAGCAGTACTTC.

The rearrangement links TRBV7-9 to TRBJ1-5; D is ambiguous. CDR3 size: 14 residues. Germline assignment: CDR1 SEHNR and CDR2 FQNEAQ (reference sequence). V was trimmed by 5 bases and J by 0 bases, leaving 8 bases between them. The CDR3 sequence is CASSALNSNQPQHF. For the CDR3, the DNA is TGTGCCAGCAGCGCTCTAAATAGCAATCAGCCCCAGCATTTT.

This clone appeared once. The rearrangement joins TRBV19 to TRBJ1-6, with 9 positions matching TRBD1. Germline loops: CDR1 LNHDA, CDR2 SQIVND (reference sequence). The CDR3 covers 13 residues. The CDR3 DNA follows: TGTGCTTCGGGGGACAGGGCTGGATCACCCCTCCACTTT. Encoded protein: CASGDRAGSPLHF. Using reference TRBV19 and TRBJ1-6 for the parts outside the CDR3, the full variable domain is DGGITQSPKYLFRKEGQNVTLSCEQNLNHDAMYWYRQDPGQGLRLIYYSQIVNDFQKGDIAEGYSVSREKKESFPLTVTSAQKNPTAFYLCASGDRAGSPLHFGNGTRLTVT.

This clone showed up just a few times. V and J are TRBV30 and TRBJ1-2, with a possible D match to TRBD1 (6 bases). Germline V gives CDR1 GTSNPN, CDR2 SVGIG (reference sequence). This CDR3 region has 13 residues. Trimming stripped 3 bases from V and 3 bases from J, with 11 bases between. The CDR3: CAWRGGADYGYTF. Written as DNA, the CDR3 is TGTGCCTGGAGAGGGGGGGCGGACTATGGCTACACCTTC.